The sequence of this TCR beta chain was determined in a study of monozygotic twins with inflammatory bowel disease. Findings of the study overall: Especially where disease activity was present, IBD patients had fewer clonotypes in common with others than healthy twins did. IBD-affected twins scored below their healthy co-twins in TCRbeta diversity (inverse Simpson).

As concerns this clonotype: What it binds is unknown.

Each CDR3 protein gets one entry in TCRdb, which reprocessed the 5' RACE reads and gives no DNA. This sample's table has 80,000 or so distinct CDR3 sequences. The TCR sequence derives from a human donor with ulcerative colitis or Crohn's disease, or a healthy co-twin of an affected twin (not recorded which). The material sequenced was blood.

This chain's CDR3 is CASSLTSGGHNEQFF. The chain is built from TRBV7-7 and TRBJ2-1; absent DNA, TCRdb's TRBD2 call cannot be checked. This CDR3 spans 15 amino acids. CDR1 SSHAT and CDR2 FNYEAQ come from the germline V gene (reference sequence).